Ten or more counts support the clone carrying this T cell receptor beta chain. This entry belongs to a study of T cells after posttransplantation cyclophosphamide. CDR1 is MGHRA, CDR2 YSYEKL, per germline. With V trimmed by 2 bases and J by 5 bases, 7 bases remained unmatched. This CDR3 comprises 15 residues. A marrow graft followed busulfan-fludarabine conditioning, with cyclophosphamide on days +3 and +4. Data came from immunoSEQ multiplex PCR; TCRdb stores just in-frame clones and leaves some out. The sample gives around 24,000 clones, none seen only once, and the top ten clones hold about 1.8%. Sequencing used PBMCs, obtained after allogeneic stem cell transplant with posttransplant cyclophosphamide. The rearrangement uses TRBV4-1 and TRBJ2-7; the match to TRBD1 covers 9 bases. The receptor comes from a male patient between 18 and 35 years old who received an allogeneic stem cell transplant from a related donor, was CMV-positive, and had no GVHD. A share of the T cells may be of graft donor origin. CDR3 sequence: CASSQPGTGNHEQYF. CDR3 bases: TGCGCCAGCAGCCAACCCGGGACAGGGAATCACGAGCAGTACTTC.